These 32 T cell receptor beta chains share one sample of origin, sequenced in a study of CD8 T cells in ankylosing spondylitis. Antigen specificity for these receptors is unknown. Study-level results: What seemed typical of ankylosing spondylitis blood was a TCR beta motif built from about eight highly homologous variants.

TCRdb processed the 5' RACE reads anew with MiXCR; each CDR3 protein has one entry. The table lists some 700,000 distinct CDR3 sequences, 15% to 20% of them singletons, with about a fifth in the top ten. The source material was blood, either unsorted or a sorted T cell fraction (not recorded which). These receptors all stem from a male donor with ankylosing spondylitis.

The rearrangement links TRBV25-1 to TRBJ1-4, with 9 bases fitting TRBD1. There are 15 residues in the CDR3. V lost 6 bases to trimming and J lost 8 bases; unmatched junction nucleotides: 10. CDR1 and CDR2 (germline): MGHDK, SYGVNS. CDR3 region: CASRPRGTGHEKLFF. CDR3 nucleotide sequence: TGTGCCAGCAGGCCTAGGGGGACAGGGCACGAAAAACTGTTTTTT.

The CDR3 reads CATSRDRTVTYEQYF. Written as DNA, the CDR3 is TGTGCCACCAGCCGCGACAGGACCGTAACCTACGAGCAGTACTTC. V is TRBV15 and J is TRBJ2-7; D is perhaps TRBD1 (6 bases). CDR3 length: 15 amino acids. The germline V gene encodes CDR1 LNHNV and CDR2 YYDKDF (reference sequence). Between the trimmed V and J ends, which lost 5 bases and 2 bases, there was a span of 16 bases. Drawing the rest from reference TRBV15 and TRBJ2-7, the complete variable domain is DAMVIQNPRYQVTQFGKPVTLSCSQTLNHNVMYWYQQKSSQAPKLLFHYYDKDFNNEADTPDNFQSRRPNTSFCFLDIRSPGLGDTAMYLCATSRDRTVTYEQYFGPGTRLTVT.

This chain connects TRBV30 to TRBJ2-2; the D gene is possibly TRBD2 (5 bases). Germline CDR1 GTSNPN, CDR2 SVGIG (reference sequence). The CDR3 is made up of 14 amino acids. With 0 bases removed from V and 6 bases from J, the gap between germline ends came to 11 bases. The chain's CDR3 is CAWSVSRAAGELFF. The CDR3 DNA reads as TGTGCCTGGAGTGTTAGTCGAGCGGCCGGGGAGCTGTTTTTT.

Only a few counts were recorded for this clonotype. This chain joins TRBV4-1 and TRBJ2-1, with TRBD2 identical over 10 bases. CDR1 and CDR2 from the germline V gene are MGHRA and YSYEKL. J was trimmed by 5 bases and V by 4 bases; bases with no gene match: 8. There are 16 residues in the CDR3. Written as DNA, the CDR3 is TGCGCCAGCAGCCGGTCCGGGACTAGCGAACACAATGAGCAGTTCTTC. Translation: CASSRSGTSEHNEQFF.

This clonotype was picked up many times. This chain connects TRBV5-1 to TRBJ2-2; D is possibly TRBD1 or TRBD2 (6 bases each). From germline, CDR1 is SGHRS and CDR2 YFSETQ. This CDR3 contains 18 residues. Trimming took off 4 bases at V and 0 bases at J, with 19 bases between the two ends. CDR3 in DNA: TGCGCCAGCAGCGAGGGGGGATCAGGTTCTGCGAACACCGGGGAGCTGTTTTTT. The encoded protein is CASSEGGSGSANTGELFF. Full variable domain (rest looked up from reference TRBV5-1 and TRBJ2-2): KAGVTQTPRYLIKTRGQQVTLSCSPISGHRSVSWYQQTPGQGLQFLFEYFSETQRNKGNFPGRFSGRQFSNSRSEMNVSTLELGDSALYLCASSEGGSGSANTGELFFGEGSRLTVL.

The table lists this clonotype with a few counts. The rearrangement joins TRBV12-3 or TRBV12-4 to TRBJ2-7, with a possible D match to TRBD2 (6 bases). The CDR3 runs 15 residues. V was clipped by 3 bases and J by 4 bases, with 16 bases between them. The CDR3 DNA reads TGTGCCAGCAGTTTGGTAACGGGAGCCAGGTACGAGCAGTACTTC. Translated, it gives CASSLVTGARYEQYF.

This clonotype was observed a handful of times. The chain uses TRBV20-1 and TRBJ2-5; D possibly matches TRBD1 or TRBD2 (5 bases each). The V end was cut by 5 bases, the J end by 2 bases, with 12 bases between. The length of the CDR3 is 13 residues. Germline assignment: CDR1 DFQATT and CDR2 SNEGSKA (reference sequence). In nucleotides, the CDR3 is TGCAGTGCTGTGGGGACCAATCAAGAGACCCAGTACTTC. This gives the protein CSAVGTNQETQYF.

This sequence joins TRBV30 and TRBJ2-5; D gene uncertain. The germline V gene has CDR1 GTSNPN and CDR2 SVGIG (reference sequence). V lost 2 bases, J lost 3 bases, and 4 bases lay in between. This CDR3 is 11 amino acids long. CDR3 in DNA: TGTGCCTGGAGTACTGAAGAGACCCAGTACTTC. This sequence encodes CAWSTEETQYF.

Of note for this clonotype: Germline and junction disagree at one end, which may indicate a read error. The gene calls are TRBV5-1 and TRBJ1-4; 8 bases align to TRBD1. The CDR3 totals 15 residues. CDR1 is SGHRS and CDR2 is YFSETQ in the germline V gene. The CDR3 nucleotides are TGCGCCAGCAGCTTGGCCGGCGGGACAGGAGGAAAACTGTATTTT. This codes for CASSLAGGTGGKLYF.

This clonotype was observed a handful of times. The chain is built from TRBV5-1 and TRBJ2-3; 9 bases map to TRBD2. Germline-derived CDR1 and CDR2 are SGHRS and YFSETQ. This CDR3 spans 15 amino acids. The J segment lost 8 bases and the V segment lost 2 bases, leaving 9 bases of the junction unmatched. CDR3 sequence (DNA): TGCGCCAGCAGCTTACCGGGACTAGCTTTGGGTACGCAGTATTTT. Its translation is CASSLPGLALGTQYF.

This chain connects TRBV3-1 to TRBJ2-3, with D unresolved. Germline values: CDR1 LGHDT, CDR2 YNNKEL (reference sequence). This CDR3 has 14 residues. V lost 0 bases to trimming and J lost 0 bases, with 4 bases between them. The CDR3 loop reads CASSQELSTDTQYF. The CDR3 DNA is TGTGCCAGCAGCCAAGAATTGAGCACAGATACGCAGTATTTT.

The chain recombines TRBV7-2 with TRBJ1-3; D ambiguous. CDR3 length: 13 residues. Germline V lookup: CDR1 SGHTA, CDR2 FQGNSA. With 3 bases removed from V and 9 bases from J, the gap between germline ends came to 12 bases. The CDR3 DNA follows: TGTGCCAGCAGCTTTACCCGGGAAAGCACCATATATTTT. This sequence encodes CASSFTRESTIYF.

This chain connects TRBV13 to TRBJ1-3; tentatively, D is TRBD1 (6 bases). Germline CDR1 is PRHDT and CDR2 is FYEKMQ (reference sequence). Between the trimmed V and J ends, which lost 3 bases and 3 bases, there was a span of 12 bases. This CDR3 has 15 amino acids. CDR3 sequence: CASSLGGQSGNTIYF. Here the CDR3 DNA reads TGTGCCAGCAGCTTGGGGGGGCAAAGTGGAAACACCATATATTTT. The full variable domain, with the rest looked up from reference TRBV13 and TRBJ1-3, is AAGVIQSPRHLIKEKRETATLKCYPIPRHDTVYWYQQGPGQDPQFLISFYEKMQSDKGSIPDRFSAQQFSDYHSELNMSSLELGDSALYFCASSLGGQSGNTIYFGEGSWLTVV.

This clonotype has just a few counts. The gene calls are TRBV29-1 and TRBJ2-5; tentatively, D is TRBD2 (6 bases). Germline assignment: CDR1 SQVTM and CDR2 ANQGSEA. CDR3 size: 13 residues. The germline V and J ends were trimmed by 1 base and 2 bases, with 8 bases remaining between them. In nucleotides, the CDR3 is TGCAGCGTTGAAGCCGGGAGACAAGAGACCCAGTACTTC. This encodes CSVEAGRQETQYF.

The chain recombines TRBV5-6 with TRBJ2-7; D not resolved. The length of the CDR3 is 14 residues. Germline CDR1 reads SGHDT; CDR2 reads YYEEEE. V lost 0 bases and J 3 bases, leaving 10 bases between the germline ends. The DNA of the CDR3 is TGTGCCAGCAGCTTGGGTTCCCAGAACTACGAGCAGTACTTC. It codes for CASSLGSQNYEQYF.

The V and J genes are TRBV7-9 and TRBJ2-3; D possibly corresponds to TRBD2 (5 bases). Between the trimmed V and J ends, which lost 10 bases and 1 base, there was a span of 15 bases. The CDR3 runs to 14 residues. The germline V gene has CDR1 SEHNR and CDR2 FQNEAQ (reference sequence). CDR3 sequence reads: CATGMTERTDTQYF. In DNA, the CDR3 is TGTGCCACGGGAATGACTGAACGCACAGATACGCAGTATTTT.

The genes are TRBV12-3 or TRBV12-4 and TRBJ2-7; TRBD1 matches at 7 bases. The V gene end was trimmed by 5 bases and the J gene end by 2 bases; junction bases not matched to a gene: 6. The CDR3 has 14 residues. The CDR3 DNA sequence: TGTGCCAGCAGTCCGACAGGGAGCGCCTACGAGCAGTACTTC. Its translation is CASSPTGSAYEQYF.

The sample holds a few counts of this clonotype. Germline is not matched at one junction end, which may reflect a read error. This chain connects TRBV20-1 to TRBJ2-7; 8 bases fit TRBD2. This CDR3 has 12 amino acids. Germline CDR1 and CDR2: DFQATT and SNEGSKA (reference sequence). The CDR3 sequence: CSARAPGGFSHF. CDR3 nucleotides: TGCAGTGCTAGGGCCCCGGGAGGGTTCTCCCACTTC.

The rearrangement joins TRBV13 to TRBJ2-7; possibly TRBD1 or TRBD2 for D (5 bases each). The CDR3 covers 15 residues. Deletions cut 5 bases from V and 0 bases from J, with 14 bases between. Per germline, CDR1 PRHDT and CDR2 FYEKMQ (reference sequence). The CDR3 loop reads CASSPLGDSSYEQYF. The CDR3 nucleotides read TGTGCCAGCAGCCCGTTGGGGGATAGCTCCTACGAGCAGTACTTC.

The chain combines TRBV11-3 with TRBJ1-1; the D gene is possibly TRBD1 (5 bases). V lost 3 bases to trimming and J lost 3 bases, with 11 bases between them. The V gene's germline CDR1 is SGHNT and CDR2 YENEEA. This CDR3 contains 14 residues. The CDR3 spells CASSFGALYTEAFF. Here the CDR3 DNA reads TGTGCCAGCAGCTTTGGGGCCTTGTACACTGAAGCTTTCTTT.

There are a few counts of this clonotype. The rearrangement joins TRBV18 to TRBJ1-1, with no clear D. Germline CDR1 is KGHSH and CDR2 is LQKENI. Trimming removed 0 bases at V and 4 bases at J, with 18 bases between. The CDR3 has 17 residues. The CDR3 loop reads CASSPPVLARMSTEAFF. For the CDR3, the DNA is TGTGCCAGCTCACCACCGGTTCTGGCTCGGATGTCCACTGAAGCTTTCTTT.

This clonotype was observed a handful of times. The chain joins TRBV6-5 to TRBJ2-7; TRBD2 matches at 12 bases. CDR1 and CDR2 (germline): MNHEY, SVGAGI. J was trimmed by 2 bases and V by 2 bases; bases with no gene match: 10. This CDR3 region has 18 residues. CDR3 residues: CASSYPGTSGHHTYEQYF. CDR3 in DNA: TGTGCCAGCAGTTACCCTGGGACTAGCGGGCACCATACCTACGAGCAGTACTTC.

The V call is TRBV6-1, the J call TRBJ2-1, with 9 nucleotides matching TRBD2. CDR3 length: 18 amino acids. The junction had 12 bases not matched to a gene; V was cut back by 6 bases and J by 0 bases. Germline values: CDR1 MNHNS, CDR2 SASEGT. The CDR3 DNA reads TGTGCCAGCAGCCCCTATCGGGCTAGCGGGACCTCCTACAATGAGCAGTTCTTC. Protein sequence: CASSPYRASGTSYNEQFF.

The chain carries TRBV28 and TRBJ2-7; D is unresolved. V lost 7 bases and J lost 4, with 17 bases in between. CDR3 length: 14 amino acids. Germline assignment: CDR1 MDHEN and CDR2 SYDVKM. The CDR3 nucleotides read TGTGCCAGCACCAGCCTGGGCGGAGCGTACGAGCAGTACTTC. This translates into CASTSLGGAYEQYF.

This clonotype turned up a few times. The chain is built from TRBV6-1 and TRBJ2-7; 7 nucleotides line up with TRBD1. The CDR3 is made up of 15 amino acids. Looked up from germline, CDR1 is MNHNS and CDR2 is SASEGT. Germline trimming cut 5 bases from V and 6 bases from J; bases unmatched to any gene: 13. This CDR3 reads CASSKGRQGVGEQYF. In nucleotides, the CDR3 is TGTGCCAGCAGTAAAGGGAGACAGGGTGTAGGCGAGCAGTACTTC.

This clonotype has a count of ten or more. The CDR3 reads CASSVAGGISYNEQFF. The CDR3 nucleotides are TGTGCCAGCAGCGTGGCGGGGGGGATCTCCTACAATGAGCAGTTCTTC. The chain is built from TRBV5-6 and TRBJ2-1; 9 bases match TRBD2. V trimming: 4 bases; J trimming: 0 bases; junction bases outside the gene matches: 5. Germline V gene sequence: CDR1 SGHDT, CDR2 YYEEEE. The CDR3 has 16 amino acids.

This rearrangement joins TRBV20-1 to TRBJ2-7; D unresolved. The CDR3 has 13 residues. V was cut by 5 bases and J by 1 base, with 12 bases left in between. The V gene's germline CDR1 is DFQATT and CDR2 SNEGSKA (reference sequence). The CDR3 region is CSAPPLGSYEQYF. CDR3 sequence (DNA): TGCAGTGCTCCCCCCTTAGGATCCTACGAGCAGTACTTC.

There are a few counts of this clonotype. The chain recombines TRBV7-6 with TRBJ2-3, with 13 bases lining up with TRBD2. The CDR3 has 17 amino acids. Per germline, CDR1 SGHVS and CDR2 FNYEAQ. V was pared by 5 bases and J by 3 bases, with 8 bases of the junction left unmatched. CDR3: CASSVPGLAGFTDTQYF. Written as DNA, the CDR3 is TGTGCCAGCAGCGTACCGGGACTAGCGGGATTTACAGATACGCAGTATTTT.

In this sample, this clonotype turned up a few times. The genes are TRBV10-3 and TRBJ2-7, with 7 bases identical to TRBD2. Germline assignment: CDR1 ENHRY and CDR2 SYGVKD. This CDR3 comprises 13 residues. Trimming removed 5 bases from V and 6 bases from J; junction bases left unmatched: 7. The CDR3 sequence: CAISPGDYGEQYF. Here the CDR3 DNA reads TGTGCCATCAGTCCTGGGGACTATGGCGAGCAGTACTTC.

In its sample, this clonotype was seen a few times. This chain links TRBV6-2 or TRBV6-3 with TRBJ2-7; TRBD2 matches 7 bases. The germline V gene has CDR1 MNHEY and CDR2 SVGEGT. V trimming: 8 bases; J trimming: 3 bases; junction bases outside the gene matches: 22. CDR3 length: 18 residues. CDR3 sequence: CASAAALGREYGGYEQYF. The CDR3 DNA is TGTGCCAGCGCCGCGGCCCTAGGGCGGGAGTATGGAGGCTACGAGCAGTACTTC.

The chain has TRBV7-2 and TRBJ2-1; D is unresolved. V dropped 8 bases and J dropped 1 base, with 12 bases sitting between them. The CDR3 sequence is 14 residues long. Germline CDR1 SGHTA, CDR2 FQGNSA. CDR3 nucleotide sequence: TGTGCCAGCCGTCCGTCCTCGTCCTACAATGAGCAGTTCTTC. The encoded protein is CASRPSSSYNEQFF. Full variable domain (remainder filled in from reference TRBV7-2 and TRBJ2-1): GAGVSQSPSNKVTEKGKDVELRCDPISGHTALYWYRQSLGQGLEFLIYFQGNSAPDKSGLPSDRFSAERTGGSVSTLTIQRTQQEDSAVYLCASRPSSSYNEQFFGPGTRLTVL.

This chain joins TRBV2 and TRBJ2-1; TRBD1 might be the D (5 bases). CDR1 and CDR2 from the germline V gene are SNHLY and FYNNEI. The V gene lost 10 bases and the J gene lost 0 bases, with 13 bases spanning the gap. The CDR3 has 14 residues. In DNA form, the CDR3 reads TGTGCCACCCTAGGGGCCCCCTCCTACAATGAGCAGTTCTTC. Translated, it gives CATLGAPSYNEQFF.